Presented here are 10 T cell receptor beta chains from one specimen sequenced in a study of cytomegalovirus exposure and HLA in healthy donors. Use of 60 Vbeta and 13 Jbeta primers characterized the PCR. The repertoire was sequenced with immunoSEQ multiplex PCR; TCRdb's copy has only in-frame clones and lacks some. The sample records over 100,000 clones, nearly 80% being singletons. Specimen: PBMCs. These receptors were taken from a woman younger than 45 in good health and CMV-seropositive.

This clone has just one count. The chain couples TRBV6-1 to TRBJ2-6, with TRBD1 as a possible D gene (7 bases). From germline, CDR1 is MNHNS and CDR2 SASEGT. The CDR3 sequence is 17 residues long. V was trimmed by 2 bases and J by 0 bases, leaving 11 bases between them. DNA of the CDR3: TGTGCCAGCAGTGAAAGGCGGGACAGCTCTGGGGCCAACGTCCTGACTTTC. Protein product: CASSERRDSSGANVLTF.

This clone was recorded only once. This chain links TRBV19 with TRBJ1-2, with 11 bases matching TRBD1. The V gene's germline CDR1 is LNHDA and CDR2 SQIVND (reference sequence). The CDR3 loop spans 14 amino acids. V trimming: 5 bases; J trimming: 3 bases; junction bases outside the gene matches: 2. DNA for the CDR3: TGTGCCAGTAGTCGGACAGGGGGCGACTATGGCTACACCTTC. The encoded protein is CASSRTGGDYGYTF.

The chain employs TRBV11-2 and TRBJ1-6; 7 positions agree with TRBD1. This CDR3 has 15 residues. Germline values: CDR1 SGHAT, CDR2 FQNNGV. The V segment lost 0 bases and the J segment 13 bases; nucleotides outside the gene matches: 9. CDR3 coding DNA: TGTGCCAGCAGCTTAGAAGGGGGCGGGTCGGGGCCCCTCCACTTT. Its protein product is CASSLEGGGSGPLHF. Based on the CDR3 plus reference TRBV11-2 and TRBJ1-6, the full variable domain is EAGVAQSPRYKIIEKRQSVAFWCNPISGHATLYWYQQILGQGPKLLIQFQNNGVVDDSQLPKDRFSAERLKGVDSTLKIQPAKLEDSAVYLCASSLEGGGSGPLHFGNGTRLTVT.

The chain carries TRBV4-1 and TRBJ2-1; D is perhaps TRBD2 (7 bases). Germline V gene sequence: CDR1 MGHRA, CDR2 YSYEKL. Trimming took 1 base from V and 9 from J, leaving 16 bases between them. This CDR3 region has 15 residues. Here the CDR3 DNA reads TGCGCCAGCAGCCAAGTCCGTGGGGGGGCATCTGAGCAGTTCTTC. This encodes CASSQVRGGASEQFF.

This clone has only a few counts. The chain has TRBV5-1 and TRBJ1-2; D is undetermined. V shed 4 bases and J shed 3 bases, with 13 bases lying between them. CDR3 size: 14 residues. Germline values: CDR1 SGHRS, CDR2 YFSETQ. The chain's CDR3 is CASSPAGGYYGYTF. CDR3 bases: TGCGCCAGCAGCCCGGCGGGCGGTTACTATGGCTACACCTTC.

The CDR3 DNA reads TGTGCCATCAGGGGCGGGGACAACACCGGGGAGCTGTTTTTT. As protein: CAIRGGDNTGELFF. The chain has TRBV10-3 and TRBJ2-2, with a tentative D call TRBD2 (6 bases). Trimming took 6 bases from V and 2 from J, leaving 10 bases between them. The germline CDR1 and CDR2 sequences are ENHRY and SYGVKD. This CDR3 comprises 14 residues.

This clone was counted only a few times. The V call is TRBV29-1, the J call TRBJ1-2; 8 nucleotides match TRBD1. From germline, CDR1 is SQVTM and CDR2 ANQGSEA. CDR3 length: 15 residues. With 6 bases clipped from V and 4 bases from J, the junction kept 13 bases outside the gene matches. Written as DNA, the CDR3 is TGCAGCGTCATAATCCCGCAGGGGGCTGGCTATGGCTACACCTTC. The encoded protein is CSVIIPQGAGYGYTF. The full variable domain, rest sourced from reference TRBV29-1 and TRBJ1-2, is SAVISQKPSRDICQRGTSLTIQCQVDSQVTMMFWYRQQPGQSLTLIATANQGSEATYESGFVIDKFPISRPNLTFSTLTVSNMSPEDSSIYLCSVIIPQGAGYGYTFGSGTRLTVV.

The J gene is TRBJ2-1, the V gene TRBV2; D possibly corresponds to TRBD2 (5 bases). The germline V gene encodes CDR1 SNHLY and CDR2 FYNNEI. Trimming removed 3 bases from V and 6 bases from J, with 12 bases in between. The CDR3 length is 14 residues. The CDR3 sequence: CASSDFHAGNEQFF. Written as DNA, the CDR3 is TGTGCCAGCAGTGACTTCCACGCGGGCAATGAGCAGTTCTTC. The full variable domain, its missing parts supplied by reference TRBV2 and TRBJ2-1, is EPEVTQTPSHQVTQMGQEVILRCVPISNHLYFYWYRQILGQKVEFLVSFYNNEISEKSEIFDDQFSVERPDGSNFTLKIRSTKLEDSAMYFCASSDFHAGNEQFFGPGTRLTVL.

This clone has more than one count but fewer than ten. This chain connects TRBV6-5 to TRBJ2-2, with D tentatively TRBD2 (5 bases). With 5 bases removed from V and 0 bases from J, the gap between germline ends came to 10 bases. Per the germline V gene, CDR1 is MNHEY and CDR2 is SVGAGI. The CDR3 sequence is 15 residues long. CDR3 nucleotide sequence: TGTGCCAGCAGTGTGCGGGCTTCGAACACCGGGGAGCTGTTTTTT. It is translated as CASSVRASNTGELFF.

The CDR3: CATSRDLQVNQPQHF. In nucleotides, the CDR3 is TGTGCCACCAGCAGAGATCTCCAGGTCAATCAGCCCCAGCATTTT. V gene TRBV15 combines with J gene TRBJ1-5; unclear D gene. This CDR3 contains 15 residues. Germline V lookup: CDR1 LNHNV, CDR2 YYDKDF (reference sequence). Trimming stripped 0 bases from V and 3 bases from J, with 9 bases between. The variable domain in full, completed from reference TRBV15 and TRBJ1-5, reads DAMVIQNPRYQVTQFGKPVTLSCSQTLNHNVMYWYQQKSSQAPKLLFHYYDKDFNNEADTPDNFQSRRPNTSFCFLDIRSPGLGDTAMYLCATSRDLQVNQPQHFGDGTRLSIL.